This T cell receptor (beta chain) was profiled in a study of vaccination and CD4 T cells after COVID-19. Oncomine TCR Beta short-read sequencing was applied to DNA from cultured CD4+ T cells. Genomic DNA was isolated from cultured CD4+ T cells. A single record per CDR3 protein comes from TCRdb applying MiXCR to the PCR reads. The data show 13,000 to 15,000 distinct CDR3 sequences, around 73% seen once. As to treatment: roughly 10-day PBMC culture with coronavirus spike peptide pools or control peptides (ViraFEST assay). As for this clonotype: What it binds is unknown.

This receptor was taken from a human donor who had recovered from COVID-19. Sequencing was done on a sample of CD4+ T cells from blood, cultured in vitro.

CDR3 amino acids: CSAARGTGLSTEAFF. For the CDR3, the DNA is TGCAGTGCCGCTAGGGGGACAGGGCTTAGCACTGAAGCTTTCTTT. The chain employs TRBV20-1 and TRBJ1-1; 9 nucleotides align to TRBD1. The CDR3 is made up of 15 amino acids. Germline-derived CDR1 and CDR2 are DFQATT and SNEGSKA (reference sequence). Germline trimming cut 6 bases from V and 4 bases from J; bases unmatched to any gene: 12.